The 8 T cell receptor beta chains below all came from one sample that was sequenced in a study of blood T cell repertoires in COVID-19. The method was immunoSEQ multiplex PCR; TCRdb's version includes in-frame clones alone and lacks a portion of them. The sample lists around 250,000 clones, 75% to 90% occurring once. Sequenced input: PBMCs or T cells enriched from blood (not recorded which). Receptors originate from a woman aged 40-49 years who had been exposed to COVID-19.

The J gene is TRBJ2-3, the V gene TRBV14; weak D call: TRBD1 (7 bases). The V gene lost 3 bases and the J gene lost 2 bases, with 12 bases spanning the gap. The germline V gene encodes CDR1 SGHDN and CDR2 FVKESK. The length of the CDR3 is 15 residues. The CDR3 region has the DNA TGTGCCAGCAGCCATTCAGGGGGGTCCACAGATACGCAGTATTTT. Its translation: CASSHSGGSTDTQYF.

The rearrangement links TRBV4-1 to TRBJ1-5, with D possibly matching TRBD1 (6 bases). The CDR3 contains 14 residues. Germline V CDR1 and CDR2: MGHRA, YSYEKL. Trimming stripped 0 bases from V and 11 bases from J, with 14 bases between. CDR3 sequence (DNA): TGCGCCAGCAGCCAAGACCGGGACATAAGGTCCCAGCATTTT. This codes for CASSQDRDIRSQHF.

The V gene is TRBV27, the J gene TRBJ1-2, with D hard to call. This CDR3 region has 13 residues. Germline V gene data show CDR1 as MNHEY and CDR2 as SMNVEV (reference sequence). Trimming removed 4 bases at V and 4 bases at J, with 10 bases between. CDR3 protein: CASSSSNLYGYTF. The CDR3 coding sequence is TGTGCCAGCAGTTCCTCTAATCTCTATGGCTACACCTTC.

This rearrangement joins TRBV27 to TRBJ2-3; 11 nucleotides line up with TRBD2. The germline V gene has CDR1 MNHEY and CDR2 SMNVEV (reference sequence). With V trimmed by 5 bases and J by 3 bases, 1 base remained unmatched. The CDR3 has 14 amino acids. In DNA form, the CDR3 reads TGTGCCAGCAGTCTAGCGGGAGGAACAGATACGCAGTATTTT. Its translation is CASSLAGGTDTQYF.

Concerning this clone itself: The junction departs from the called germline gene at one end, perhaps through a read error. This chain connects TRBV5-1 to TRBJ1-1, with TRBD1 matching over 7 bases. There are 15 residues in the CDR3. From germline, CDR1 is SGHRS and CDR2 YFSETQ. The CDR3 here is CASSRGGGMNTEAFF. The CDR3 bases are TGTGCCAGCAGTCGAGGGGGCGGAATGAACACTGAAGCTTTCTTT.

This CDR3 is CASHPGEPNQPQHF. As DNA, the CDR3 is TGCGCCAGTCATCCGGGGGAACCCAATCAGCCCCAGCATTTT. This rearrangement joins TRBV10-1 to TRBJ1-5; tentatively, D is TRBD1 (5 bases). Germline CDR1 is WNHNN and CDR2 is SYGVQD (reference sequence). Between the trimmed V and J ends, which lost 9 bases and 3 bases, there was a span of 15 bases. The CDR3 runs to 14 residues.

Turning to this clone: One junction end does not reproduce the germline sequence, and a read error may be involved. The DNA of the CDR3 is TGTGCCAGCACGGTCGGGAGGGCCGCAGATACGCAGTATTTT. Protein product: CASTVGRAADTQYF. This chain links TRBV5-1 with TRBJ2-3, with 8 bases fitting TRBD2. CDR3 size: 14 residues. Germline values: CDR1 SGHRS, CDR2 YFSETQ.

The chain links TRBV7-2 to TRBJ1-1; 11 nucleotides agree with TRBD1. V lost 5 bases and J lost 5; bases outside the gene matches: 13. CDR1 and CDR2 (germline): SGHTA, FQGNSA. CDR3 length equals 17 residues. This CDR3 reads CASSLLGQGVFRTEAFF. The CDR3 DNA reads as TGTGCCAGCAGCCTACTGGGACAGGGGGTATTCAGGACTGAAGCTTTCTTT. The full variable domain, with the rest looked up from reference TRBV7-2 and TRBJ1-1, is GAGVSQSPSNKVTEKGKDVELRCDPISGHTALYWYRQSLGQGLEFLIYFQGNSAPDKSGLPSDRFSAERTGGSVSTLTIQRTQQEDSAVYLCASSLLGQGVFRTEAFFGQGTRLTVV.